Listed below are T cell receptor beta chains from one sample, sequenced in a study of OX40 agonist ivuxolimab in advanced cancers. The table came from immunoSEQ multiplex PCR; TCRdb's copy has only in-frame clones and leaves some out. The sample shows fewer than 40,000 clones, less than 85% of them seen only once. The sample in question was CD4+ or CD8+ T cells sorted from blood, obtained in a trial of the OX40 agonist ivuxolimab. The receptors were gathered from an adult with an advanced solid tumor such as melanoma, head and neck, liver or kidney cancer. Each CDR3 is given with its conserved first and last residue. The D gene is left open where the match is weak. The listing skips clone size in some rows; elsewhere it reads once, few, many or a size class.

clone_size d_call j_call v_call cdr3_aa cdr3_nt
NA NA TRBJ2-7 TRBV5-4 CASSPSAGYEQYF TGTGCCAGCAGCCCTTCGGCGGGATACGAGCAGTACTTC
NA NA TRBJ1-3 TRBV15 CATSREYGGAGNTIYF TGTGCCACCAGCAGAGAGTATGGGGGGGCTGGAAACACCATATATTTT
NA TRBD1 TRBJ2-2 TRBV9 CASRKPGQDNTGELFF TGTGCCAGCAGAAAACCGGGACAGGACAACACCGGGGAGCTGTTTTTT
NA NA TRBJ1-1 TRBV30 CAWGSNTEAFF TGTGCCTGGGGATCGAACACTGAAGCTTTCTTT
NA NA TRBJ1-1 TRBV11-3 CASSLRIGNTEAFF TGTGCCAGCAGCCTAAGGATCGGGAACACTGAAGCTTTCTTT
once NA TRBJ1-4 TRBV6-5 CASSYRVLKGKLFF TGTGCCAGCAGTTACAGGGTCTTAAAAGGAAAACTGTTTTTT
NA NA TRBJ2-1 TRBV7-8 CASSLAGPSNEQFF TGTGCCAGCAGCTTAGCAGGACCCTCCAATGAGCAGTTCTTC
NA NA TRBJ1-5 TRBV7-2 CASSLDTVRQPQHF TGTGCCAGCAGCTTAGACACAGTCCGTCAGCCCCAGCATTTT
NA NA TRBJ2-1 TRBV19 CASSIVPVFYNEQFF TGTGCCAGTAGTATAGTCCCGGTATTTTACAATGAGCAGTTCTTC
few NA TRBJ2-2 TRBV30 CAWSEIQSGELFF TGTGCCTGGAGTGAAATTCAGTCCGGGGAGCTGTTTTTT
NA TRBD2 TRBJ2-7 TRBV19 CASSTGLAGGASEQYF TGTGCCAGTAGTACCGGACTAGCGGGGGGGGCGTCCGAGCAGTACTTC
NA NA TRBJ2-1 TRBV4-1 CASSHTSGTGQFF TGCGCCAGCAGTCACACATCCGGGACCGGGCAGTTCTTC
NA TRBD2 TRBJ2-3 TRBV9 CASSVVPSGGARADTQYF TGTGCCAGCAGCGTAGTGCCTAGCGGGGGGGCAAGGGCAGATACGCAGTATTTT
once NA TRBJ2-6 TRBV2 CASSRRSSGANVLTF TGTGCCAGCAGTCGGAGAAGCTCTGGGGCCAACGTCCTGACTTTC
NA NA TRBJ2-1 TRBV9 CASSVVGQTNEQFF TGTGCCAGCAGCGTAGTAGGGCAGACCAATGAACAGTTCTTC
NA NA TRBJ2-3 TRBV20-1 CSASPGDTQYF TGCAGTGCCAGCCCCGGAGATACGCAGTATTTT
NA TRBD1 TRBJ1-2 TRBV30 CAYRDRAYGYTF TGTGCCTATCGAGACAGGGCCTATGGCTACACCTTC
few NA TRBJ2-3 TRBV19 CASSTGSGTDTQYF TGTGCCAGTAGTACGGGCAGTGGCACAGATACGCAGTATTTT
NA TRBD1 TRBJ1-1 TRBV29-1 CSVPGQGDSAFF TGCAGCGTCCCGGGACAGGGTGATTCGGCTTTCTTT
NA TRBD2 TRBJ2-1 TRBV6-5 CASSSGGAYNEQFF TGTGCCAGCAGTAGCGGGGGGGCCTACAATGAGCAGTTCTTC
NA NA TRBJ1-1 TRBV6-1 CASSEPIGLTEAFF TGTGCCAGCAGTGAACCGATAGGCCTGACTGAAGCTTTCTTT
NA NA TRBJ2-1 TRBV4-1 CASSQVDLFSYNEQFF TGCGCCAGCAGCCAAGTCGATTTGTTCTCCTACAATGAGCAGTTCTTC
NA NA TRBJ2-2 TRBV27 CASTPNPVLTGELFF TGTGCCAGCACCCCGAACCCGGTTTTAACCGGGGAGCTGTTTTTT
NA NA TRBJ1-1 TRBV7-3 CASSTQGSDTEAFF TGTGCCAGCAGTACGCAGGGTAGTGACACTGAAGCTTTCTTT
NA NA TRBJ2-3 TRBV19 CASSRRVPTDTQYF TGTGCCAGTAGTCGCAGGGTGCCCACAGATACGCAGTATTTT
NA NA TRBJ1-2 TRBV2 CASSEEQSYGYTF TGTGCCAGCAGTGAGGAACAGAGTTATGGCTACACCTTC
NA NA TRBJ1-4 TRBV7-9 CASSLLTTNEKLFF TGTGCCAGCAGCTTACTCACAACTAATGAAAAACTGTTTTTT
NA TRBD1 TRBJ2-1 TRBV2 CASSPRTGNNEQFF TGTGCCAGCAGTCCCAGGACAGGGAACAATGAGCAGTTCTTC
NA NA TRBJ2-1 TRBV28 CASSLKNEQFF TGTGCCAGCAGTCTAAAAAATGAGCAGTTCTTC